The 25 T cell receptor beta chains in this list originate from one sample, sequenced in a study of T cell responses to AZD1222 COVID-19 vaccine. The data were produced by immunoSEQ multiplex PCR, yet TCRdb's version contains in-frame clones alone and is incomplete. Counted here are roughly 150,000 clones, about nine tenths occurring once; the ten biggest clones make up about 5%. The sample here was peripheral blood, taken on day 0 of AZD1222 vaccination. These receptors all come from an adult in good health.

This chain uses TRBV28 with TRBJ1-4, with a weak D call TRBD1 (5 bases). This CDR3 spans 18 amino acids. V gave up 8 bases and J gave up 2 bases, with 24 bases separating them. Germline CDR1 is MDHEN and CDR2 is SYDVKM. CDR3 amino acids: CASGRSGAPNPTNEKLFF. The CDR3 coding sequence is TGTGCCAGCGGAAGATCCGGGGCCCCGAATCCGACTAATGAAAAACTGTTTTTT.

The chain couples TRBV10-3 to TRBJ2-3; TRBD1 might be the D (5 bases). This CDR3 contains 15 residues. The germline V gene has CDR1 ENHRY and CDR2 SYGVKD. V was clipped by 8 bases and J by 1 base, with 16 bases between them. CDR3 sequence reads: CAIGAKGDGTDTQYF. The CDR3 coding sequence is TGTGCCATCGGGGCCAAGGGTGATGGCACAGATACGCAGTATTTT.

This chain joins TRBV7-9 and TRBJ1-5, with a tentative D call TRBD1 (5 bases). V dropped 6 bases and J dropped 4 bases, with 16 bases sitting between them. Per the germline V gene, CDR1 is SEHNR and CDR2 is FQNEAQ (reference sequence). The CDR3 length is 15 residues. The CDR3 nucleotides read TGTGCCAGCAGTCCCCCAGGGATTACAAATCAGCCCCAGCATTTT. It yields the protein CASSPPGITNQPQHF. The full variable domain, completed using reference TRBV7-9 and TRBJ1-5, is DTGVSQNPRHKITKRGQNVTFRCDPISEHNRLYWYRQTLGQGPEFLTYFQNEAQLEKSRLLSDRFSAERPKGSFSTLEIQRTEQGDSAMYLCASSPPGITNQPQHFGDGTRLSIL.

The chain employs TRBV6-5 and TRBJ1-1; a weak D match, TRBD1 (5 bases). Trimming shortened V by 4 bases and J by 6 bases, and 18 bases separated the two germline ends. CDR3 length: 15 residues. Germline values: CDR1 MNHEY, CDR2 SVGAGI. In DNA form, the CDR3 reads TGTGCCAGCAGTTTCCCTTCCCGGCGGGGGGCTGAAGCTTTCTTT. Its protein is CASSFPSRRGAEAFF.

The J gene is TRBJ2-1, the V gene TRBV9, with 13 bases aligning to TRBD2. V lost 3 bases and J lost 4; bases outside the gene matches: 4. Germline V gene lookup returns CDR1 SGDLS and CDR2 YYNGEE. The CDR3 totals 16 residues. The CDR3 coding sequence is TGTGCCAGCAGCGCCCAACTAGCGGGAGGGTACAATGAGCAGTTCTTC. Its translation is CASSAQLAGGYNEQFF.

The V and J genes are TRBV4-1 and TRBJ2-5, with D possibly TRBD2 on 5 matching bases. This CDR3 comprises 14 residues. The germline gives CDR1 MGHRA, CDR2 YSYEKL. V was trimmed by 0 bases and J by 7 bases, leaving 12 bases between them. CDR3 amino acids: CASSQDRTVGTQYF. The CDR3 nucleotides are TGCGCCAGCAGCCAAGACAGGACTGTAGGGACCCAGTACTTC.

Written as DNA, the CDR3 is TGTGCCAGCAGCCAAGGGACAGGCCTCTATGGCTACACCTTC. Encoded protein: CASSQGTGLYGYTF. This rearrangement joins TRBV7-2 to TRBJ1-2; 8 bases are a match to TRBD1. The CDR3 extends over 14 amino acids. V lost 5 bases and J lost 4; bases outside the gene matches: 6. CDR1 is SGHTA and CDR2 is FQGNSA in the germline V gene.

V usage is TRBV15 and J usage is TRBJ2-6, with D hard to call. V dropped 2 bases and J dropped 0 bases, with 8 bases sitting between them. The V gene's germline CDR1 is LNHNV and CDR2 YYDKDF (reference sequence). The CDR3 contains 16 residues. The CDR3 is CATSRKKGSGANVLTF. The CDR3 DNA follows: TGTGCCACCAGCAGAAAGAAGGGCTCTGGGGCCAACGTCCTGACTTTC.

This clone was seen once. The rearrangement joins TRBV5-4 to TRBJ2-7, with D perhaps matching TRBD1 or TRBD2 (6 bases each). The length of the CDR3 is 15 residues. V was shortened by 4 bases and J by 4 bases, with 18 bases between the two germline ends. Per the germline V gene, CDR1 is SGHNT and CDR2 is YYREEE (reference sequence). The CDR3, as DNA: TGTGCCAGCAGCCCTGGAGGGGGAGAGCCTTACGAGCAGTACTTC. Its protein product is CASSPGGGEPYEQYF.

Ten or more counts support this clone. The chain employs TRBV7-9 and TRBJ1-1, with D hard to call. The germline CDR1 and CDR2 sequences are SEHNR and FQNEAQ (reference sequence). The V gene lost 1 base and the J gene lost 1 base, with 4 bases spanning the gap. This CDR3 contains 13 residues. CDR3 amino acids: CASSLVGNTEAFF. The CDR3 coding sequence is TGTGCCAGCAGCTTAGTGGGGAACACTGAAGCTTTCTTT.

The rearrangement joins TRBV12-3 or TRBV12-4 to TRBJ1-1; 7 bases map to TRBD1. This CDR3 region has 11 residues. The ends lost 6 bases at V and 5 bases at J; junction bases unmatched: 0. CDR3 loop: CASRDRTEAFF. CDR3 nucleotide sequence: TGTGCCAGCAGGGACAGGACTGAAGCTTTCTTT.

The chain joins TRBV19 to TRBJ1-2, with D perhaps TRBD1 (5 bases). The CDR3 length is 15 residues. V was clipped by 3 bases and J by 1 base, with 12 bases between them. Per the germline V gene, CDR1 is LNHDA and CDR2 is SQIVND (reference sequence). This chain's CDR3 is CASSMRQGGNYGYTF. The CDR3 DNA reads TGTGCCAGTAGTATGAGGCAGGGAGGTAACTATGGCTACACCTTC.

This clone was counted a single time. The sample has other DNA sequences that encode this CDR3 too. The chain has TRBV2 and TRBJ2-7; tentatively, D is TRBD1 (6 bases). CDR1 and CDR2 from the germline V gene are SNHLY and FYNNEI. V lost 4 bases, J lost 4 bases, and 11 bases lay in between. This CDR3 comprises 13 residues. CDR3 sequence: CASSGGRGYEQYF. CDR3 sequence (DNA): TGTGCCAGCAGTGGGGGCAGGGGATACGAGCAGTACTTC.

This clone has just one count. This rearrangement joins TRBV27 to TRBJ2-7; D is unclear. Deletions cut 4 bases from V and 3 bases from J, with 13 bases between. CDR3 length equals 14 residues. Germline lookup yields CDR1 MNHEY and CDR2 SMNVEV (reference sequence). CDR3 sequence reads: CASSSAGALYEQYF. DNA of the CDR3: TGTGCCAGCAGTTCGGCAGGCGCCCTCTACGAGCAGTACTTC.

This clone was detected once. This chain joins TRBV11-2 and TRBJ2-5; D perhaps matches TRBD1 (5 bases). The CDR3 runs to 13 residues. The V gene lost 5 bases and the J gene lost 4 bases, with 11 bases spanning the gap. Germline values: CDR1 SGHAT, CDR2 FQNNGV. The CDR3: CASSRGERETQYF. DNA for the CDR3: TGTGCCAGCAGCAGGGGTGAGCGAGAGACCCAGTACTTC.

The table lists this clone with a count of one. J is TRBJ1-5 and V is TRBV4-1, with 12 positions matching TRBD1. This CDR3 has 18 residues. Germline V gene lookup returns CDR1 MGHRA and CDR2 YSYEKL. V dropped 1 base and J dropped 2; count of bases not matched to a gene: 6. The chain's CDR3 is CASSQVTGQGAGNQPQHF. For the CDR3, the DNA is TGCGCCAGCAGCCAAGTTACGGGACAGGGGGCCGGCAATCAGCCCCAGCATTTT.

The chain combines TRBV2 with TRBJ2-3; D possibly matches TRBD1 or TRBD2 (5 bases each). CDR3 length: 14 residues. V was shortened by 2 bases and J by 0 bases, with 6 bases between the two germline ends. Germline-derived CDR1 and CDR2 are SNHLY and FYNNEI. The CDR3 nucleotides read TGTGCCAGCAGTGAATGGGGGAGCACAGATACGCAGTATTTT. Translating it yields CASSEWGSTDTQYF.

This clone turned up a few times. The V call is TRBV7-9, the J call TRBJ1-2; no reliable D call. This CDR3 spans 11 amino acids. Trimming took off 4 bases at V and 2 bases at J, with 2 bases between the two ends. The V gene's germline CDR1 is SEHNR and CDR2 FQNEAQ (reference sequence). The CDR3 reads CASSSNYGYTF. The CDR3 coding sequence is TGTGCCAGCAGCTCAAACTATGGCTACACCTTC. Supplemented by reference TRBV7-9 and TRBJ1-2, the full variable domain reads DTGVSQNPRHKITKRGQNVTFRCDPISEHNRLYWYRQTLGQGPEFLTYFQNEAQLEKSRLLSDRFSAERPKGSFSTLEIQRTEQGDSAMYLCASSSNYGYTFGSGTRLTVV.

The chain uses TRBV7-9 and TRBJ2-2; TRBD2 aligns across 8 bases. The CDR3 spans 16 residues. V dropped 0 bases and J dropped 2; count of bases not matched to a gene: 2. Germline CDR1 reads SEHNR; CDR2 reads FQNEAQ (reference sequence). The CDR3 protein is CASSLALADNTGELFF. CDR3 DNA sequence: TGTGCCAGCAGCTTAGCACTAGCGGATAACACCGGGGAGCTGTTTTTT.

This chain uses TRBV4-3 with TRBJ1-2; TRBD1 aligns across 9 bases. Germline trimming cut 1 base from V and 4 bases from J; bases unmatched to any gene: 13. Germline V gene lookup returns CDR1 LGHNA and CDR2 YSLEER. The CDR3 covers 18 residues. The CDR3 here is CASSQVPVRRTGVYGYTF. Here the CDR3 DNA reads TGCGCCAGCAGCCAAGTCCCAGTCCGTAGGACAGGGGTCTATGGCTACACCTTC.

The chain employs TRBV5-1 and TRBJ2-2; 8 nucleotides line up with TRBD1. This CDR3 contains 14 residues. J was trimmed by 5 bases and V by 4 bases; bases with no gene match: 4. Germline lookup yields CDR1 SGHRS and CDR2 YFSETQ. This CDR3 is CASSDRGGTGELFF. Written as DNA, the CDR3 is TGCGCCAGCAGCGACAGGGGTGGGACCGGGGAGCTGTTTTTT. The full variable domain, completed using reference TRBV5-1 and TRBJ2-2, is KAGVTQTPRYLIKTRGQQVTLSCSPISGHRSVSWYQQTPGQGLQFLFEYFSETQRNKGNFPGRFSGRQFSNSRSEMNVSTLELGDSALYLCASSDRGGTGELFFGEGSRLTVL.

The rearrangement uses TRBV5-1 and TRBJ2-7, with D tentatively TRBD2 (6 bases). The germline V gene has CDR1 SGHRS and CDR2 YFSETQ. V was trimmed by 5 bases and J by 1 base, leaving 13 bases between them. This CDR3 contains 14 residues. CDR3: CASSKEGWSYEQYF. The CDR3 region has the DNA TGCGCCAGCAGTAAGGAGGGGTGGTCCTACGAGCAGTACTTC.

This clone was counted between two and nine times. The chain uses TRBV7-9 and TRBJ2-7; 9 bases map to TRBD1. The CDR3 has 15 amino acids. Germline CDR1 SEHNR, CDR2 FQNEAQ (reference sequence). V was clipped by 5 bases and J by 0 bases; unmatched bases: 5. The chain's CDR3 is CASSPRDRVSYEQYF. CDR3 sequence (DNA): TGTGCCAGCAGCCCAAGGGACAGGGTCTCCTACGAGCAGTACTTC.

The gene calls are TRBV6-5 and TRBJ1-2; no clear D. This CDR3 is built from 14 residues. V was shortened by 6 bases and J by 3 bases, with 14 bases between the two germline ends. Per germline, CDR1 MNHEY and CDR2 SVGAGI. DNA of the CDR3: TGTGCCAGCAGCCGAAGAAGGGAGGACTATGGCTACACCTTC. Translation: CASSRRREDYGYTF.

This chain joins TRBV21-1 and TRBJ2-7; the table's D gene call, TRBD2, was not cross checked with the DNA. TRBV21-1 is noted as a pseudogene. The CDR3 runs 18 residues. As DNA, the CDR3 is TGTGCCAGCAGCAAGGGACATCTCCCCCCTAGCGGATTACACGAGCAGTACTTC. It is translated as CASSKGHLPPSGLHEQYF.